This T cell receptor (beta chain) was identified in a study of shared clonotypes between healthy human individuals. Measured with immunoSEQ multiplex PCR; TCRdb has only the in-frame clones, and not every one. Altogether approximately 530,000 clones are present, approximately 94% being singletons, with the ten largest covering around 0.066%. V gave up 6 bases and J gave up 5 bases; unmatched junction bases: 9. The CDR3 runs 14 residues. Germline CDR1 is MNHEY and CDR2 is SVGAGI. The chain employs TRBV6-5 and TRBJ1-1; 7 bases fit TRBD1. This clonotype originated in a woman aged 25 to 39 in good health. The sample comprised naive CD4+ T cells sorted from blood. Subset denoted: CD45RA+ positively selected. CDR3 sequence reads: CASRQAPGGTEAFF. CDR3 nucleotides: TGTGCCAGCAGACAGGCGCCAGGGGGAACTGAAGCTTTCTTT.